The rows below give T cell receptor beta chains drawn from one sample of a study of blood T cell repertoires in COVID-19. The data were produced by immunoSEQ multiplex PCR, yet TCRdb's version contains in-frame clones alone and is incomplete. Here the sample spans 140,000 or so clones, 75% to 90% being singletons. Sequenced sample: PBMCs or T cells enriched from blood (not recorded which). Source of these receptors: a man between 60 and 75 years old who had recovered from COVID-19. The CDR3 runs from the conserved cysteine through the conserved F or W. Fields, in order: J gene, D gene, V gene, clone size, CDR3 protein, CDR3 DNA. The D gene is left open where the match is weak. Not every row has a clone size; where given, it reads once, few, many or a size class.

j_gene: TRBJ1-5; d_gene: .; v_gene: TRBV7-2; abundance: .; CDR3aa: CASSQGQLGSNQPQHF; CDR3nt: TGTGCCAGCAGCCAAGGACAGCTTGGGAGCAATCAGCCCCAGCATTTT
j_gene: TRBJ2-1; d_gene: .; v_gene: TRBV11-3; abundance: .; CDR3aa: CASSLRASSSYNEQFF; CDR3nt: TGTGCCAGCAGCTTAAGAGCAAGTAGCTCCTACAATGAGCAGTTCTTC
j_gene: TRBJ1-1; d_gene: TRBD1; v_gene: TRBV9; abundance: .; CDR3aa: CASSFGIDRVNTEAFF; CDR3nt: TGTGCCAGCAGCTTCGGTATAGACAGGGTGAACACTGAAGCTTTCTTT
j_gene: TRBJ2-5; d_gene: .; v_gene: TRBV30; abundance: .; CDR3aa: CAWSVSTQETQYF; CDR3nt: TGTGCCTGGAGTGTCAGTACCCAAGAGACCCAGTACTTC
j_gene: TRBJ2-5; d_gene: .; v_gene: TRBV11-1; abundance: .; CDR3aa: CASSLGRSQETQYF; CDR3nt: TGTGCCAGCAGCTTGGGCAGATCCCAAGAGACCCAGTACTTC
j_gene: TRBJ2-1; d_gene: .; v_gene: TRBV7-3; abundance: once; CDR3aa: CASSARQSTYNEQFF; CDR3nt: TGTGCCAGCAGCGCAAGACAGAGCACCTACAATGAGCAGTTCTTC
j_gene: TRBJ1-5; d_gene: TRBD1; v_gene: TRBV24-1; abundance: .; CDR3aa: CATSDPSTGNNQPQHF; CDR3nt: TGTGCCACCAGTGATCCGTCGACAGGGAACAATCAGCCCCAGCATTTT
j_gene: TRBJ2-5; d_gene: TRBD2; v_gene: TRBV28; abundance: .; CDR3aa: CASSTSGGGVETQYF; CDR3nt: TGTGCCAGCAGTACCTCTGGCGGGGGGGTGGAGACCCAGTACTTC
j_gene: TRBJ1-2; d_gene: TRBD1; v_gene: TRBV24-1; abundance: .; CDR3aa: CATPGQGDGYTF; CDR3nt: TGTGCCACGCCGGGACAGGGAGATGGCTACACCTTC
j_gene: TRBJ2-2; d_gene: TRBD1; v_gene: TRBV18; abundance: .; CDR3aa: CASSPAGQGTGELFF; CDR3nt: TGTGCCAGCTCACCGGCGGGACAGGGGACTGGGGAGCTGTTTTTT
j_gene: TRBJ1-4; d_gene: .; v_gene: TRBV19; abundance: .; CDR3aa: CASSIATFEELFF; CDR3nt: TGTGCCAGTAGTATAGCGACGTTCGAGGAACTGTTTTTT
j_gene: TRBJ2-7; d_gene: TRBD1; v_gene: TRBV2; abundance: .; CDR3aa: CASSGRDRVYEQYF; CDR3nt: TGTGCCAGCAGTGGCCGGGACAGGGTATACGAGCAGTACTTC
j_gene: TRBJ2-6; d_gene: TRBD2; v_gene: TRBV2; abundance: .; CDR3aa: CASTPWGGGANVLTF; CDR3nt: TGTGCCAGCACCCCATGGGGGGGTGGGGCCAACGTCCTGACTTTC
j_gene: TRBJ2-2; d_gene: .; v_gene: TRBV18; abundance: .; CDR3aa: CASSTMSRDTGELFF; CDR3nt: TGTGCCAGCTCAACGATGTCGAGGGACACCGGGGAGCTGTTTTTT
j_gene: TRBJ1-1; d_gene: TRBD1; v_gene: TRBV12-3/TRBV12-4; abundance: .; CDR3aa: CASIDRGWTEAFF; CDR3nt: TGTGCCAGCATTGACAGGGGTTGGACTGAAGCTTTCTTT
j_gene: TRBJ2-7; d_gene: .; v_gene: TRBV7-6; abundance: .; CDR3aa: CASSPGYSYEQYF; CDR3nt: TGTGCCAGCAGCCCCGGTTACTCCTACGAGCAGTACTTC
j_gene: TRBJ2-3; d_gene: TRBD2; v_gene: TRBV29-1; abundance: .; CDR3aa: CSVESGADTQYF; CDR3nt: TGCAGCGTTGAAAGCGGGGCAGATACGCAGTATTTT
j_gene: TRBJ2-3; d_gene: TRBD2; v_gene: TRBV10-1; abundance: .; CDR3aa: CASSEYDGGATDTQYF; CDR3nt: TGCGCCAGCAGTGAATACGACGGGGGGGCAACAGATACGCAGTATTTT
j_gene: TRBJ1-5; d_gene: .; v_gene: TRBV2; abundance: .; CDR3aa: CASRGGQSQPQHF; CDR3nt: TGTGCCAGCAGGGGGGGGCAGAGTCAGCCCCAGCATTTT
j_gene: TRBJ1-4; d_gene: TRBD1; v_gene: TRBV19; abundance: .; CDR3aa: CASSIYRGTNEKLFF; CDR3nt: TGTGCCAGTAGTATTTACAGGGGAACTAATGAAAAACTGTTTTTT
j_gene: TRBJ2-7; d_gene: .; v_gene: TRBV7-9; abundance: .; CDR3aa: CASSFGRTGEQYF; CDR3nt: TGTGCCAGCAGCTTCGGCAGGACGGGGGAGCAGTACTTC
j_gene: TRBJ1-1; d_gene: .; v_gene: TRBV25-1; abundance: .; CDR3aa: CASSEHRLNTEAFF; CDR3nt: TGTGCCAGCAGTGAACACAGATTGAACACTGAAGCTTTCTTT
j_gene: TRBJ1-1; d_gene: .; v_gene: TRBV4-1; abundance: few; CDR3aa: CASSQGIQGEAFF; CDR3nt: TGCGCCAGCAGCCAAGGGATACAGGGAGAAGCTTTCTTT